Given below is one T cell receptor beta chain in context. As yet, its antigen is unknown. Trimming took 5 bases from V and 1 from J; bases not matched to a gene: 6. The germline CDR1 and CDR2 sequences are SGHVS and FQNEAQ. The CDR3 loop spans 16 amino acids. The sample comes from a study of T cell responses to AZD1222 COVID-19 vaccine. Generated by immunoSEQ multiplex PCR, the TCRdb table keeps only in-frame clones and is missing some. Of over 85,000 clones listed, about 81% are singletons. Study results and caveats: There were mostly white British donors and more females than males, and clonal diversity was possibly underestimated. Vaccine-associated CD4 TCRs ranged over spike, dominating at 160-218 and 743-854. Repertoires were sampled only after the peak T cell response. At study baseline, merely six AZD1222 recipients were seropositive.

The chain carries TRBV7-8 and TRBJ2-2; TRBD1 matches at 8 bases. This clonotype was obtained from an adult who received the AZD1222 COVID-19 vaccine. The material was peripheral blood, obtained 28 days after the second AZD1222 dose. This CDR3 reads CASSQQGVWNTGELFF. In DNA, the CDR3 is TGTGCCAGCAGCCAACAGGGGGTGTGGAACACCGGGGAGCTGTTTTTT.